One sample yielded the 21 T cell receptor beta chains listed below, sequenced in a study of T cells in Graves' hyperthyroidism and ophthalmopathy. The investigators amplified TCR beta CDR3 regions from RNA transcripts. First-round RT-PCR targeting the TCR CDR3 was performed with the HTBI primer set. TCRdb redid the calling of the multiplex PCR reads with MiXCR, one entry per CDR3 protein. The sample consists of around 350,000 distinct CDR3 sequences, roughly 15% of them appearing once. The source material was blood. The receptors were sampled from a woman in her 30s with Graves' ophthalmopathy.

Turning to this clonotype: Germline is not matched at one junction end, which may reflect a read error. The chain couples TRBV7-7 to TRBJ2-2, with D perhaps TRBD1 (5 bases). CDR1 is SSHAT, CDR2 FNYEAQ, per germline (reference sequence). This CDR3 region has 13 residues. In DNA form, the CDR3 reads TGTGCTAGCAGCCCGGACATGACCGGGGAGCTGTTTTTT. Protein product: CASSPDMTGELFF.

This clonotype occurred many times. V usage is TRBV11-2 and J usage is TRBJ1-2; D is possibly TRBD1 (6 bases). Trimming took off 1 base at V and 4 bases at J, with 10 bases between the two ends. The germline gives CDR1 SGHAT, CDR2 FQNNGV. The CDR3 has 14 amino acids. The CDR3 DNA reads TGTGCCAGCAGCTTAGGGACAGCGTCCTATGGCTACACCTTC. It is translated as CASSLGTASYGYTF.

This clonotype has only a few counts. This sequence joins TRBV24-1 and TRBJ2-3, with 7 bases identical to TRBD1. J lost 0 bases, V lost 3 bases, and 2 bases had no gene match. The CDR3 extends over 15 amino acids. Germline CDR1 reads KGHDR; CDR2 reads SFDVKD. The CDR3 is CATSDPTGSTDTQYF. Written as DNA, the CDR3 is TGTGCCACCAGTGATCCGACAGGGAGCACAGATACGCAGTATTTT.

This clonotype was observed a few times. The chain is built from TRBV12-3 or TRBV12-4 and TRBJ1-5; a weak D match, TRBD1 (6 bases). Deletions cut 6 bases from V and 1 base from J, with 10 bases between. This CDR3 has 14 residues. The CDR3 DNA sequence: TGTGCCAGCAGCAGGGGTGGGAGCAATCAGCCCCAGCATTTT. This sequence encodes CASSRGGSNQPQHF.

This clonotype was found many times. The rearrangement joins TRBV28 to TRBJ2-1; TRBD1 matches at 8 bases. The CDR3 is 15 residues long. The V gene end was trimmed by 4 bases and the J gene end by 5 bases; junction bases not matched to a gene: 7. Germline-derived CDR1 and CDR2 are MDHEN and SYDVKM. The CDR3 DNA sequence: TGTGCCAGCAGTTCCCGACAGGGGCAGAACAATGAGCAGTTCTTC. This sequence encodes CASSSRQGQNNEQFF.

This clonotype occurred many times. The rearrangement joins TRBV15 to TRBJ2-5; TRBD1 might be the D (5 bases). The CDR3 consists of 18 residues. V lost 0 bases and J 0 bases, leaving 17 bases between the germline ends. CDR1 is LNHNV, CDR2 YYDKDF, per germline (reference sequence). The chain's CDR3 is CATSRDLVGQRYQETQYF. The CDR3 coding sequence is TGTGCCACCAGCAGAGATCTTGTAGGACAACGTTACCAAGAGACCCAGTACTTC.

This clonotype came up many times. This chain joins TRBV7-6 and TRBJ1-2; D may be TRBD1 (6 bases). CDR3 length equals 18 residues. Trimming left V 4 bases short and J 4 bases short, with 25 bases between. Germline V lookup: CDR1 SGHVS, CDR2 FNYEAQ. CDR3 in amino acids: CASSSYSTGQHGGYGYTF. The CDR3 DNA reads TGTGCCAGCAGCTCATACTCCACGGGACAACATGGGGGCTATGGCTACACCTTC.

This clonotype came up many times. This sequence joins TRBV12-3 or TRBV12-4 and TRBJ2-3, with 9 nucleotides matching TRBD1. CDR3 length: 15 amino acids. The junction had 4 bases not matched to a gene; V was cut back by 6 bases and J by 0 bases. CDR3 residues: CASRGTGISTDTQYF. The CDR3 nucleotides read TGTGCCAGCAGGGGGACAGGGATTAGCACAGATACGCAGTATTTT.

This clonotype occurred a few times. This sequence joins TRBV19 and TRBJ1-1; possible D gene TRBD1, 6 bases. The germline V gene has CDR1 LNHDA and CDR2 SQIVND (reference sequence). There are 16 residues in the CDR3. V lost 3 bases to trimming and J lost 3 bases, with 17 bases between them. This chain's CDR3 is CASSIFGLPGDTEAFF. As DNA, the CDR3 is TGTGCCAGTAGTATTTTCGGCCTTCCAGGGGACACTGAAGCTTTCTTT. The variable domain in full, with the rest retrieved from reference TRBV19 and TRBJ1-1, is DGGITQSPKYLFRKEGQNVTLSCEQNLNHDAMYWYRQDPGQGLRLIYYSQIVNDFQKGDIAEGYSVSREKKESFPLTVTSAQKNPTAFYLCASSIFGLPGDTEAFFGQGTRLTVV.

This clonotype showed up many times. V and J are TRBV3-1 and TRBJ2-1; D gene uncertain. The CDR3 has 14 residues. With 0 bases removed from V and 8 bases from J, the gap between germline ends came to 11 bases. Germline-derived CDR1 and CDR2 are LGHDT and YNNKEL (reference sequence). The CDR3 loop reads CASSQDSFRDEQFF. CDR3 in DNA: TGTGCCAGCAGCCAAGATTCATTTCGGGATGAGCAGTTCTTC.

The chain is built from TRBV11-3 and TRBJ2-1; D is perhaps TRBD2 (5 bases). The germline V gene has CDR1 SGHNT and CDR2 YENEEA. V gave up 5 bases and J gave up 4 bases, with 12 bases separating them. The CDR3 length is 14 residues. The CDR3 DNA follows: TGTGCCAGCAGCCTAACGACGGGGTACAATGAGCAGTTCTTC. Its translation is CASSLTTGYNEQFF.

A few counts support this clonotype. V and J are TRBV29-1 and TRBJ2-3, with a possible D match to TRBD2 (6 bases). The V gene lost 0 bases and the J gene lost 3 bases, with 16 bases spanning the gap. CDR3 size: 16 residues. CDR1 is SQVTM, CDR2 ANQGSEA, per germline. The CDR3 reads CSVEEGFGEVTDTQYF. CDR3 DNA: TGCAGCGTTGAAGAAGGATTCGGGGAGGTTACAGATACGCAGTATTTT.

In its sample, this clonotype was seen many times. The chain carries TRBV3-1 and TRBJ2-7; 8 bases line up with TRBD2. Trimming at V came to 0 bases and at J to 2 bases, leaving 9 bases not matched to a gene. This CDR3 is 17 amino acids long. CDR1 LGHDT and CDR2 YNNKEL come from the germline V gene (reference sequence). The CDR3 protein is CASSQEYSGGLTYEQYF. The CDR3 DNA follows: TGTGCCAGCAGCCAAGAGTACAGCGGGGGCCTAACCTACGAGCAGTACTTC.

A few counts support this clonotype. The gene calls are TRBV11-2 and TRBJ2-7; 8 positions match TRBD1. This CDR3 region has 15 residues. CDR1 is SGHAT and CDR2 is FQNNGV in the germline V gene. Germline trimming cut 3 bases from V and 2 bases from J; bases unmatched to any gene: 6. Written as DNA, the CDR3 is TGTGCCAGCAGCTTGAGGGGACAGGCAACCTACGAGCAGTACTTC. It codes for CASSLRGQATYEQYF.

A remark on this clonotype: This clone may be a read error of a much larger clone one base away. This chain links TRBV6-1 with TRBJ2-3; D gene ambiguous. Looked up from germline, CDR1 is MNHNS and CDR2 is SASEGT. This CDR3 comprises 12 residues. Trimming cost V 8 bases and J 5 bases, with 11 bases left between them. CDR3 region: CASRPNIDTQYF. The CDR3 bases are TGTGCCAGCCGACCGAACATAGATACGCAGTATTTT.

The table lists this clonotype with a few counts. The chain recombines TRBV27 with TRBJ1-5, with 10 bases identical to TRBD1. The CDR3 spans 20 residues. After removal of 3 bases from V and 0 bases from J, the junction contained 14 bases not matched to a gene. From germline, CDR1 is MNHEY and CDR2 SMNVEV (reference sequence). The CDR3 loop reads CASSFTSPGTGDNSNQPQHF. The CDR3 bases are TGTGCCAGCAGTTTTACTTCTCCCGGGACAGGGGACAATAGCAATCAGCCCCAGCATTTT.

The table lists this clonotype with many counts. The gene calls are TRBV12-3 or TRBV12-4 and TRBJ1-2, with 7 bases lining up with TRBD1. The trim removed 3 bases at V and 2 bases at J, leaving 6 bases unmatched. This CDR3 has 15 amino acids. The CDR3 DNA reads as TGTGCCAGCAGTTTTCGCAGGGGGGGAAACTATGGCTACACCTTC. Amino acid sequence: CASSFRRGGNYGYTF.

This clonotype was counted a few times. CDR3 region: CASSDWGGRGDSPLHF. CDR3 DNA sequence: TGCGCCAGCAGTGATTGGGGCGGGCGTGGGGACTCACCCCTCCACTTT. The chain carries TRBV10-2 and TRBJ1-6, with a possible D match to TRBD1 (5 bases). The CDR3 sequence is 16 residues long. The germline V gene has CDR1 WSHSY and CDR2 SAAADI. V was clipped by 3 bases and J by 10 bases, with 19 bases between them.

The gene calls are TRBV6-1 and TRBJ2-7; possible D gene TRBD1, 5 bases. CDR1 is MNHNS, CDR2 SASEGT, per germline. CDR3 length: 14 amino acids. V shed 7 bases and J shed 1 base, with 14 bases lying between them. The CDR3: CASMAVGLSYEQYF. The CDR3 nucleotides read TGTGCCAGCATGGCAGTGGGGCTTTCCTACGAGCAGTACTTC.

In this sample, this clonotype turned up many times. The gene calls are TRBV30 and TRBJ2-7; 11 bases agree with TRBD1. Germline-derived CDR1 and CDR2 are GTSNPN and SVGIG (reference sequence). The ends lost 3 bases at V and 3 bases at J; junction bases unmatched: 1. CDR3 size: 13 residues. CDR3 amino acids: CAWRGQGDYEQYF. Here the CDR3 DNA reads TGTGCCTGGAGGGGACAGGGGGACTACGAGCAGTACTTC.

The V and J genes are TRBV20-1 and TRBJ2-2; the D gene could be TRBD1 or TRBD2 (7 bases each). The CDR3 is 15 residues long. From germline, CDR1 is DFQATT and CDR2 SNEGSKA (reference sequence). V was trimmed by 5 bases and J by 3 bases, leaving 16 bases between them. Here the CDR3 DNA reads TGCAGTGCTGGAGGGGCAGGGGGGGACACCGGGGAGCTGTTTTTT. Translated: CSAGGAGGDTGELFF.